This T cell receptor beta chain is drawn from a study of T cell repertoires in cytomegalovirus infection. Turning to the study itself: Public TCR beta signatures were indicative of both CMV infection and a matching HLA type.

The CDR3 has 17 amino acids. After removal of 5 bases from V and 4 bases from J, the junction contained 12 bases not matched to a gene. Germline CDR1 and CDR2: LNHDA and SQIVND (reference sequence). This clonotype was observed at least ten times. Its specificity is not known. Study conclusions and caveats: Summed frequency of shared TCR beta families picked out CMV carriers who also had the relevant HLA. It was HLA-C-restricted CMV-specific TCR beta clonotypes that dominated the response ex vivo.

TCRdb re-called the reads through MiXCR, storing one row per CDR3 protein. Of roughly 190,000 distinct CDR3 sequences in the sample, 8% to 10% were seen once. The chain carries TRBV19 and TRBJ1-2; 11 bases fit TRBD1. The TCR sequence derives from a human donor in good health (CMV status not recorded). Some clones in this sample may be carry-over from other donors' samples. The source material was PBMCs. CDR3: CASSAGRGQGAFYGYTF. CDR3 DNA sequence: TGTGCCAGTAGTGCGGGCCGCGGACAGGGGGCTTTCTATGGCTACACCTTC.